This T cell receptor (beta chain) was found in a study of T cells in Graves' hyperthyroidism and ophthalmopathy. Study-wide results and limits: Most clonotypes expanded in thyroid above 0.001 were likewise present in blood. Before onset, by a median of approximately 6.8 months, the model predicted ophthalmopathy.

Germline V gene lookup returns CDR1 LNHNV and CDR2 YYDKDF (reference sequence). The V end lost 11 bases, the J end lost 7 bases, and 17 bases lay between the germline ends. The length of the CDR3 is 12 residues. Graves' hyperthyroidism without ophthalmopathy progression within 18 months was termed stable. Each diagnosis was grounded in clinical symptoms, serum thyroxine and TRAb, thyroid ultrasound, and orbital computed tomography. On this clonotype itself: Its target is unknown.

RNA transcripts provided the source from which TCR beta CDR3 regions were amplified. TCR CDR3 underwent first-round RT-PCR with the HTBI primer set. Each CDR3 protein is one row after TCRdb ran MiXCR on the multiplex PCR reads. Among approximately 49,000 distinct CDR3 sequences listed, approximately 50% were seen once. This TCR came from a man between 18 and 35 years old with Graves' hyperthyroidism. The J gene is TRBJ1-2, the V gene TRBV15, with D maybe TRBD1 (5 bases). The sequencing sample was made of peripheral blood or thyroid tissue (not recorded which). CDR3 sequence: CAWRGRAGGYTF. CDR3 nucleotides: TGTGCCTGGAGGGGCAGGGCTGGTGGCTACACCTTC.